One sample yielded the 8 T cell receptor beta chains listed below, sequenced in a study of graft-versus-host responses after intestinal transplantation. Their antigen targets remain unknown. Clones were sequenced by immunoSEQ multiplex PCR, and TCRdb holds only the in-frame ones, with some missing. The table includes approximately 85,000 clones, roughly 90% detected once. Material: unstimulated CD8+ T cells sorted from spleen or lymph node cells, obtained before transplant. Receptors originate from a human donor who was the organ donor for an intestinal transplant.

On this clone itself: Other nucleotide sequences in the sample specify the same CDR3. The chain employs TRBV4-1 and TRBJ2-1; the D is unclear. The CDR3 contains 13 residues. Germline loops: CDR1 MGHRA, CDR2 YSYEKL. V was pared by 0 bases and J by 9 bases, with 9 bases between. The CDR3 DNA reads TGCGCCAGCAGCCAAGAGGGTCTCAGTGAGCAGTTCTTC. This encodes CASSQEGLSEQFF.

The chain carries TRBV5-6 and TRBJ2-3, with D perhaps TRBD1 (5 bases). The CDR3 totals 18 residues. V was clipped by 1 base and J by 2 bases, with 20 bases between them. CDR1 is SGHDT and CDR2 is YYEEEE in the germline V gene. DNA of the CDR3: TGTGCCAGCAGCTTGCTTACTGGCAGGGAAGGGCCCACAGATACGCAGTATTTT. This encodes CASSLLTGREGPTDTQYF.

This clone was recorded a few times. The chain joins TRBV5-4 to TRBJ1-1, with unresolved D. Trimming took off 4 bases at V and 7 bases at J, with 14 bases between the two ends. The CDR3 sequence is 13 residues long. Germline V gene lookup returns CDR1 SGHNT and CDR2 YYREEE (reference sequence). This CDR3 reads CASSPQQADEAFF. The CDR3 nucleotides are TGTGCCAGCAGCCCGCAGCAGGCTGATGAAGCTTTCTTT.

The chain carries TRBV6-5 and TRBJ2-5, with 8 bases identical to TRBD1. Germline V gene data show CDR1 as MNHEY and CDR2 as SVGAGI. The J segment lost 2 bases and the V segment lost 10 bases, leaving 6 bases of the junction unmatched. The CDR3 covers 13 residues. For the CDR3, the DNA is TGTGCCACCCGACAGGGGAGGCAAGAGACCCAGTACTTC. Translation gives CATRQGRQETQYF.

The V and J genes are TRBV10-2 and TRBJ2-3; 14 bases fit TRBD2. Germline assignment: CDR1 WSHSY and CDR2 SAAADI. The CDR3 extends over 17 amino acids. V trimming: 3 bases; J trimming: 3 bases; junction bases outside the gene matches: 5. The CDR3: CASSDGLAGGFTDTQYF. The CDR3 DNA reads as TGCGCCAGCAGTGACGGACTAGCGGGGGGATTTACAGATACGCAGTATTTT.

The table lists this clone with a count of one. The gene calls are TRBV19 and TRBJ1-5, with 8 bases aligning to TRBD1. Germline V lookup: CDR1 LNHDA, CDR2 SQIVND (reference sequence). The trim removed 7 bases at V and 4 bases at J, leaving 6 bases unmatched. The CDR3 loop spans 14 amino acids. The CDR3 protein is CASTLGTGNQPQHF. The CDR3 nucleotides read TGTGCCAGTACCCTCGGGACAGGTAATCAGCCCCAGCATTTT.

V gene TRBV7-9 combines with J gene TRBJ2-5; D remains unclear. This CDR3 has 14 amino acids. Per germline, CDR1 SEHNR and CDR2 FQNEAQ (reference sequence). The ends were cut back, 1 base at V and 3 bases at J, with 9 bases in the middle. CDR3 sequence reads: CASSLGWLEETQYF. For the CDR3, the DNA is TGTGCCAGCAGCTTAGGATGGCTAGAAGAGACCCAGTACTTC.

With respect to this clone: The same CDR3 is also encoded by other DNA sequences in this sample. The chain employs TRBV27 and TRBJ1-5; no firm D call. Trimming removed 0 bases at V and 2 bases at J, with 2 bases between. Germline V gene sequence: CDR1 MNHEY, CDR2 SMNVEV (reference sequence). This CDR3 has 13 residues. CDR3 residues: CASSLSGNQPQHF. In DNA form, the CDR3 reads TGTGCCAGCAGTTTATCGGGCAATCAGCCCCAGCATTTT.